This T cell receptor beta chain comes out of a study of identical twins. This clonotype has ten or more counts. Using its own MiXCR run on the 5' RACE reads, TCRdb lists one record per CDR3 protein. The table has fewer than 650,000 distinct CDR3 sequences, 7.1% seen once. The CDR3 length is 15 residues. The V end was cut by 8 bases, the J end by 0 bases, with 13 bases between. The germline gives CDR1 MNHEY, CDR2 SMNVEV (reference sequence). These data are also associated with another study on yellow fever vaccine responses in identical twins. In that study: As reported, the vaccine T cell response of twins seemed partly convergent and partly personalized.

This rearrangement joins TRBV27 to TRBJ2-2; D is undetermined. Sequences were obtained from PBMCs. This sequence originates from a woman in her late teens or twenties in good health. CDR3 bases: TGTGCCAGCCATGGACGGATGTCGAACACCGGGGAGCTGTTTTTT. Amino acids: CASHGRMSNTGELFF.